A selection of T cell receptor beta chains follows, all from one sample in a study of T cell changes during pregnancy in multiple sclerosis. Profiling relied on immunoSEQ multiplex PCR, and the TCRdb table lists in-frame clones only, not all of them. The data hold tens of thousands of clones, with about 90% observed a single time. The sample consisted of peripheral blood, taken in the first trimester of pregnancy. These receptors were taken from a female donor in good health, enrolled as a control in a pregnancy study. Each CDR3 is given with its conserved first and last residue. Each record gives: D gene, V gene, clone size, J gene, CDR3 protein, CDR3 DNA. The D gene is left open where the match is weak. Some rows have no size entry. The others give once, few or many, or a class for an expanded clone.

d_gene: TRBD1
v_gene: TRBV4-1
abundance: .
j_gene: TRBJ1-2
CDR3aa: CASSQGQGGYGYTF
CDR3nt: TGCGCCAGCAGCCAAGGACAGGGAGGCTATGGCTACACCTTC

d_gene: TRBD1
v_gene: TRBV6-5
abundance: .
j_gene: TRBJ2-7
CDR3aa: CASSYRGQGTYEQYF
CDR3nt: TGTGCCAGCAGTTACCGGGGACAGGGAACCTACGAGCAGTACTTC

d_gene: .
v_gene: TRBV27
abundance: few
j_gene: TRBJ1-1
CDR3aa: CASSLFRNTEAFF
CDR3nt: TGTGCCAGCAGTTTATTCCGGAACACTGAAGCTTTCTTT

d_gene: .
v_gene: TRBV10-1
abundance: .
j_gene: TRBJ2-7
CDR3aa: CASSSAYEQYF
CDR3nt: TGCGCCAGCAGTTCGGCCTACGAGCAGTACTTC

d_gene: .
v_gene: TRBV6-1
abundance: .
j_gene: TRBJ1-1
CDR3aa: CASSEARFGDTEAFF
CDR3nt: TGTGCCAGCAGTGAAGCGAGGTTCGGGGACACTGAAGCTTTCTTT

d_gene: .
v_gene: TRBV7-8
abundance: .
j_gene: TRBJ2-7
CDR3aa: CASSFRGTNEQYF
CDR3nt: TGTGCCAGCAGCTTTCGGGGGACGAACGAGCAGTACTTC

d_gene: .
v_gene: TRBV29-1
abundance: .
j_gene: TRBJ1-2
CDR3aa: CSVEGDQGSGGYTF
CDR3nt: TGCAGCGTTGAAGGCGACCAGGGTTCAGGCGGCTACACCTTC

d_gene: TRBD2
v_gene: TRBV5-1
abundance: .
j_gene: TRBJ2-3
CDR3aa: CASSPRTGGASWNTQYF
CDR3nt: TGCGCCAGCAGCCCAAGGACCGGGGGGGCGTCCTGGAATACGCAGTATTTT

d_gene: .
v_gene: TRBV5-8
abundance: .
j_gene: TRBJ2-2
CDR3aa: CASKELERNTGELFF
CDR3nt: TGTGCCAGCAAGGAGTTGGAGCGGAACACCGGGGAGCTGTTTTTT

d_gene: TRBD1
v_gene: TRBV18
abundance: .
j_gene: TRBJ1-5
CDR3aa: CASSQGAASNQPQHF
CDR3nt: TGTGCCAGCTCCCAGGGGGCTGCGAGCAATCAGCCCCAGCATTTT

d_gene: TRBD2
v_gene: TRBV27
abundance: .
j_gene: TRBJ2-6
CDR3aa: CASSPDREGSGANVLTF
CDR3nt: TGTGCCAGCAGTCCTGATCGGGAGGGCTCTGGGGCCAACGTCCTGACTTTC

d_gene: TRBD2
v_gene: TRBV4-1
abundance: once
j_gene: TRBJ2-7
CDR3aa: CASSQGRGLAGASYEQYF
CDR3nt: TGCGCCAGCAGCCAAGGGAGGGGACTAGCGGGAGCGTCCTACGAGCAGTACTTC

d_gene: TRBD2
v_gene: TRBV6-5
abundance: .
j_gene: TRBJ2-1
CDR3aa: CASSISGNEQFF
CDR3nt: TGTGCCAGCAGTATTAGCGGGAATGAGCAGTTCTTC

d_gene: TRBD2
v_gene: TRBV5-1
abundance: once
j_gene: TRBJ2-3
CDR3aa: CASSSGLAGGTDTQYF
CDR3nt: TGCGCCAGCAGCTCCGGACTAGCGGGGGGAACAGATACGCAGTATTTT

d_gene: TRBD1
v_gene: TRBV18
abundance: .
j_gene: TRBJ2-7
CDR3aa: CASSPAGGYEQYF
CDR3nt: TGTGCCAGCTCACCCGCAGGGGGCTACGAGCAGTACTTC

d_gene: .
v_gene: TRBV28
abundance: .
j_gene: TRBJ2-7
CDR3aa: CASSLWGGGNYEQYF
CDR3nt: TGTGCCAGCAGTTTATGGGGTGGCGGGAACTACGAGCAGTACTTC

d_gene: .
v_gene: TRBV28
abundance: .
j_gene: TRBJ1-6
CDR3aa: CASSLRRGPPPNSPLHF
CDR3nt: TGTGCCAGCAGTTTAAGGAGGGGCCCACCTCCTAATTCACCCCTCCACTTT

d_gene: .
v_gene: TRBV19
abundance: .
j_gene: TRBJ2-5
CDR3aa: CASSMGGRARARRETQYF
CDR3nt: TGTGCCAGTAGTATGGGAGGAAGGGCCAGGGCACGGAGAGAGACCCAGTACTTC

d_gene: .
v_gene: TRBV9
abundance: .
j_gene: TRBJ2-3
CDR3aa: CATRPTHTDTQYF
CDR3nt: TGTGCCACCAGGCCTACCCACACAGATACGCAGTATTTT

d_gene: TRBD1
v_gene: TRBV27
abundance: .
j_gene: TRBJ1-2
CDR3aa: CASRTQLTGTHYGYTF
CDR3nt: TGTGCCAGCAGGACCCAATTGACAGGGACCCACTATGGCTACACCTTC

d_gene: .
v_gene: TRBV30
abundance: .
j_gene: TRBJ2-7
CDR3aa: CAWSAVSVEQYF
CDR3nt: TGTGCCTGGAGTGCCGTGAGCGTCGAGCAGTACTTC

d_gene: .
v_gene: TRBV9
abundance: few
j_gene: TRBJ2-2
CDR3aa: CASSVLAGELFF
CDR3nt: TGTGCCAGCAGCGTTCTTGCCGGGGAGCTGTTTTTT

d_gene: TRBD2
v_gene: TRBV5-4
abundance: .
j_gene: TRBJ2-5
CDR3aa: CASSLVAGGGQETQYF
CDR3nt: TGTGCCAGCAGCTTGGTAGCGGGGGGCGGTCAAGAGACCCAGTACTTC

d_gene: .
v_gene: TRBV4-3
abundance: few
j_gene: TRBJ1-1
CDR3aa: CASSQVVEGSLAFF
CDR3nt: TGCGCCAGCAGCCAAGTCGTGGAGGGCAGTCTAGCTTTCTTT

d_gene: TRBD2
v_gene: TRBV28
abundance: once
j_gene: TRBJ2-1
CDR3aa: CASSTQSGGIDEQFF
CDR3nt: TGTGCCAGCAGTACCCAGTCGGGGGGGATCGATGAGCAGTTCTTC

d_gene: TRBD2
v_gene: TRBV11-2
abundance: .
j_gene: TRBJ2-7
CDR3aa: CASSFSLAGLYEQYF
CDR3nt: TGTGCCAGCAGCTTCTCACTAGCGGGACTGTACGAGCAGTACTTC

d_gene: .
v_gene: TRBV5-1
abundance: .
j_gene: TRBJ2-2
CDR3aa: CASSPEASNTGELFF
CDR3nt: TGCGCCAGCAGCCCCGAGGCTTCGAACACCGGGGAGCTGTTTTTT

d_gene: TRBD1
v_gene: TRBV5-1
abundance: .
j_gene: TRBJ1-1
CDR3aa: CASSSDREYSEAFF
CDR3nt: TGCGCCAGCAGCTCCGACAGGGAATATTCTGAAGCTTTCTTT

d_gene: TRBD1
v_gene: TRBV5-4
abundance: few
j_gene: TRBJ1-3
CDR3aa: CASSRGTGYGNTIYF
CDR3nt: TGTGCCAGCAGCCGAGGGACAGGCTACGGAAACACCATATATTTT

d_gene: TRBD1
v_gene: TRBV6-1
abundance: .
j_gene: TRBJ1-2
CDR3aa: CASSLTGGLYGYTF
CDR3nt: TGTGCCAGCAGTCTGACAGGGGGGCTCTATGGCTACACCTTC

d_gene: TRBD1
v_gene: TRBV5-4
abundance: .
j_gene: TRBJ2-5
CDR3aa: CASSLQGSRETQYF
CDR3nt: TGTGCCAGCAGCCTACAGGGGAGTCGAGAGACCCAGTACTTC

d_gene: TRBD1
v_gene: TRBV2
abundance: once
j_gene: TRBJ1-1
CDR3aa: CASRDDRAEAFF
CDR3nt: TGTGCCAGCAGGGATGACAGGGCTGAAGCTTTCTTT

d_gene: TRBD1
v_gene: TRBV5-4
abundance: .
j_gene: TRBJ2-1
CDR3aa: CASSFNRGEQFF
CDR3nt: TGTGCCAGCAGCTTCAACAGGGGCGAGCAGTTCTTC

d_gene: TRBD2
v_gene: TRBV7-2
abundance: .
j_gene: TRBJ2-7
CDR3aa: CASSPVGLAGGYEQYF
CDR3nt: TGTGCCAGCAGCCCCGTTGGCCTAGCGGGAGGGTACGAGCAGTACTTC

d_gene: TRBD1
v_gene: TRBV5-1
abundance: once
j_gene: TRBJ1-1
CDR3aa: CASSLGTGDTEAFF
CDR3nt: TGCGCCAGCAGCTTGGGGACAGGGGACACTGAAGCTTTCTTT

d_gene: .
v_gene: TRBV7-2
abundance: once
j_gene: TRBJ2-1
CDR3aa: CASSLVGGLSSYNEQFF
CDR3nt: TGTGCCAGCAGCTTAGTGGGCGGGCTGAGCTCCTACAATGAGCAGTTCTTC

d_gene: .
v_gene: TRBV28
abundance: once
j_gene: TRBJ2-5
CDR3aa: CASSNRGGPRQETQYF
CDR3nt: TGTGCCAGCAGTAACAGGGGAGGCCCGCGACAAGAGACCCAGTACTTC

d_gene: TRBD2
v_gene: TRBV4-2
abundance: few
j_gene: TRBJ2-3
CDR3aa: CASSQDAGDEDTQYF
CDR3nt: TGTGCCAGCAGCCAAGATGCGGGGGACGAGGATACGCAGTATTTT

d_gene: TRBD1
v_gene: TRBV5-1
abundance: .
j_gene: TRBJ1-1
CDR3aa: CASSRDRANTEAFF
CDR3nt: TGCGCCAGCAGCCGAGACAGGGCCAACACTGAAGCTTTCTTT

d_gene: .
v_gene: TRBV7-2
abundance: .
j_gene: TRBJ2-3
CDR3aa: CASSAFGSTDTQYF
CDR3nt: TGTGCCAGCAGCGCCTTCGGGAGCACAGATACGCAGTATTTT

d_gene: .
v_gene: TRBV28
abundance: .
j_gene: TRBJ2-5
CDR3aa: CASSSDLRRETQYF
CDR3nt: TGTGCCAGCAGTTCCGACTTAAGGCGGGAGACCCAGTACTTC

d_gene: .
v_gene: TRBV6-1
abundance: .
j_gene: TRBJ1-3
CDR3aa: CASRDRFGNTIYF
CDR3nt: TGTGCCAGCAGAGACAGATTTGGAAACACCATATATTTT

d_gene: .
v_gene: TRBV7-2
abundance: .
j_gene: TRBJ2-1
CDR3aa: CASSPQVDEQFF
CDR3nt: TGTGCCAGCAGCCCGCAGGTGGATGAGCAGTTCTTC

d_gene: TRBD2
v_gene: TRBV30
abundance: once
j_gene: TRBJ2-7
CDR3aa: CAWTSGHYEQYF
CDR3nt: TGTGCCTGGACTAGCGGGCATTACGAGCAGTACTTC

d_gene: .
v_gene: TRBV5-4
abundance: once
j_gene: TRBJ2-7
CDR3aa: CASSSLYYGMGEQYF
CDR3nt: TGTGCCAGCAGCTCACTTTATTACGGGATGGGGGAGCAGTACTTC